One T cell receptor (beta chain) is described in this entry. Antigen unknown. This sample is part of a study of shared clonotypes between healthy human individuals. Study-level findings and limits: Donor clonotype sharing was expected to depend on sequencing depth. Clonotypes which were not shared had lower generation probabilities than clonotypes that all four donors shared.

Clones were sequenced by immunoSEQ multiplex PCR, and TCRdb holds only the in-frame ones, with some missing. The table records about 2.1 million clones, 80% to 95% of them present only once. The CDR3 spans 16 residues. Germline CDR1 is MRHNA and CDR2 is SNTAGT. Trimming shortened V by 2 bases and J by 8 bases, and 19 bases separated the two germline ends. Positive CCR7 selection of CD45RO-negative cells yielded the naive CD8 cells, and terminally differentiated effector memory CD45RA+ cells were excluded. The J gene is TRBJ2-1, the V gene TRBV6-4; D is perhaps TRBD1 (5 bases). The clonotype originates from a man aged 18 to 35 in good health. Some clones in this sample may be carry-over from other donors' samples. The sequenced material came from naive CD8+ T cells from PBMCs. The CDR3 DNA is TGTGCCAGCAGTGACGGACCGGGTCCCGTGGGGCATGAGCAGTTCTTC. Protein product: CASSDGPGPVGHEQFF.